This is a list of T cell receptor beta chains from one sample in a study of metastatic and nonmetastatic thyroid tumors. TCRdb reprocessed the PCR reads via MiXCR. The sample holds around 37,000 clones, around 20% seen once. Sequencing was done on a sample of blood. The receptors stem from a female donor with papillary thyroid cancer or a benign thyroid nodule (not recorded which). Some clones in this sample may be carry-over from other donors' samples. The CDR3 runs from the conserved cysteine through the conserved F or W. Each record gives: clone size, J gene, D gene, V gene, CDR3 protein, CDR3 DNA. The D gene is left open where the match is weak. Size is stated for part of the rows, as once, few or many counts, or as a class when the clone is expanded.

>few|TRBJ1-6|TRBD1|TRBV6-1
CASTRTGQAVNSPLHF
TGTGCCAGCACCCGAACCGGACAGGCCGTAAATTCACCCCTCCACTTT
>few|TRBJ1-3|NA|TRBV27
CAIRYSSGNTIYF
TGTGCCATCAGGTACAGCTCTGGAAACACCATATATTTT
>NA|TRBJ2-5|NA|TRBV18
CASSPTGTPEETQYF
TGTGCCAGCTCACCCACCGGTACCCCTGAAGAGACCCAGTACTTC
>many|TRBJ1-1|NA|TRBV19
CASTHPREGNTEAFF
TGTGCCAGTACCCACCCCCGGGAGGGGAACACTGAAGCTTTCTTT
>NA|TRBJ2-1|NA|TRBV5-1
CASSPPVKNNEQFF
TGCGCCAGCAGCCCTCCTGTGAAGAACAATGAGCAGTTCTTC
>many|TRBJ1-2|TRBD1|TRBV19
CASSISATGLAYGYTF
TGTGCCAGTAGTATCTCGGCGACAGGGCTCGCCTATGGCTACACCTTC
>many|TRBJ2-2|TRBD2|TRBV3-1
CASSRDPGLAGKNTGELFF
TGTGCCAGCAGCCGAGATCCGGGACTAGCGGGGAAAAACACCGGGGAGCTGTTTTTT
>NA|TRBJ1-5|NA|TRBV20-1
CSASTMEGIANQPQHF
TGCAGTGCTAGTACTATGGAGGGGATCGCCAATCAGCCCCAGCATTTT
>few|TRBJ2-7|TRBD2|TRBV6-1
CASISSGFSYEQYF
TGTGCCAGCATCTCTAGCGGCTTTTCCTACGAGCAGTACTTC
>many|TRBJ1-4|NA|TRBV6-1
CASSESQATNEKLFF
TGTGCCAGCAGTGAATCGCAGGCAACTAATGAAAAACTGTTTTTT
>many|TRBJ2-3|TRBD2|TRBV20-1
CSARALAGGLDTQYF
TGCAGTGCTAGAGCTTTAGCGGGAGGGCTGGATACGCAGTATTTT
>NA|TRBJ1-1|NA|TRBV11-2
CASSLDRVYTEAFF
TGTGCCAGCAGCTTAGACAGGGTGTACACTGAAGCTTTCTTT
>many|TRBJ1-2|NA|TRBV20-1
CSARRDVDGYTF
TGCAGTGCTAGGAGGGATGTCGATGGCTACACCTTC
>many|TRBJ2-7|NA|TRBV6-6
CASSYLGPLAESSYEQYF
TGTGCCAGCAGTTATCTGGGACCCTTAGCGGAGAGCTCCTACGAGCAGTACTTC
>many|TRBJ2-7|NA|TRBV19
CASSSNTGTSSYEQYF
TGTGCCAGTAGTAGTAATACAGGGACAAGCTCCTACGAGCAGTACTTC
>many|TRBJ2-7|NA|TRBV18
CASSDSLSYEQYF
TGTGCCAGCTCAGACAGCTTGTCCTACGAGCAGTACTTC
>few|TRBJ2-7|NA|TRBV6-2/TRBV6-3
CASSQSGYEQYF
TGTGCCAGCAGCCAGTCGGGTTACGAGCAGTACTTC
>many|TRBJ2-7|NA|TRBV4-1
CASSQDRREIGYEQYF
TGCGCCAGCAGCCAAGATCGGCGAGAAATCGGATACGAGCAGTACTTC
>many|TRBJ2-3|NA|TRBV2
CASRNTQKAGDTQYF
TGTGCCAGCAGGAACACCCAAAAAGCGGGAGATACGCAGTATTTT
>many|TRBJ2-5|TRBD2|TRBV19
CASSIGTSGRETQYF
TGTGCCAGTAGTATCGGGACTAGCGGGAGGGAGACCCAGTACTTC
>NA|TRBJ1-2|NA|TRBV20-1
CSATGGDIDYGHTF
TGCAGTGCCACCGGCGGGGACATAGACTATGGCCACACCTTC
>NA|TRBJ1-2|TRBD1|TRBV20-1
CSANPPQGASGYTF
TGCAGTGCTAATCCCCCCCAGGGGGCGAGTGGCTACACCTTC
>many|TRBJ2-1|NA|TRBV12-5
CASGLVPDEQFF
TGTGCTAGTGGTTTGGTCCCCGATGAGCAGTTCTTC
>few|TRBJ1-2|NA|TRBV11-2
CASSAVGRGDVYGYTF
TGTGCCAGCAGCGCCGTCGGGAGGGGCGACGTCTATGGCTACACCTTC
>NA|TRBJ2-7|NA|TRBV5-1
CASSLTILYQWGEQYF
TGCGCCAGCAGCTTAACGATACTATACCAGTGGGGAGAGCAGTACTTC